This T cell receptor (beta chain) was identified during a study of metastatic and nonmetastatic thyroid tumors. Study-level findings and limits: The study reportedly found significantly higher TCR beta diversity in malignant thyroid tumors than benign nodules, in blood and tumor.

All patients were untreated before thyroid surgery. TCRdb reassembled clones from the PCR reads with MiXCR. The sample yields some 46,000 clones, approximately 24% seen once. This clone was seen a few times. Its antigen is undetermined. V lost 4 bases and J 2 bases, leaving 4 bases between the germline ends. This CDR3 is 12 amino acids long. CDR1 and CDR2 (germline): MNHEY, SVGEGT. This TCR was sampled from a male donor with papillary thyroid cancer or a benign thyroid nodule (not recorded which). Some clones in this sample may be carry-over from other donors' samples. The sample comprised blood. The chain combines TRBV6-2 or TRBV6-3 with TRBJ2-3, with D unresolved. CDR3 in amino acids: CASSSDTDTQYF. CDR3 in DNA: TGTGCCAGCAGTTCGGACACAGATACGCAGTATTTT.